These T cell receptor beta chains were read from a single sample in a study of blood T cell repertoires in COVID-19. Some clones are missing from TCRdb's copy, which holds only in-frame ones; the method was immunoSEQ multiplex PCR. This repertoire shows about 130,000 clones, 70% to 90% found once; its top ten account for about 2%. Sequenced material: peripheral blood. The receptors were gathered from a man between 65 and 85 years old with active COVID-19. The CDR3 runs from the conserved cysteine through the conserved F or W. Fields, in order: clone size, V gene, J gene, CDR3 protein. Size values are once, few and many counts, or a class for expanded clones, and some rows have none.

size: -
V: TRBV6-5
J: TRBJ1-5
CDR3: CASSYTVNQPQHF

size: -
V: TRBV5-4
J: TRBJ1-1
CDR3: CASMGSGKSTEAFF

size: -
V: TRBV24-1
J: TRBJ2-5
CDR3: CATSDFSTGAETQYF

size: -
V: TRBV7-3
J: TRBJ1-2
CDR3: CASSLHRGGEGGYTF

size: -
V: TRBV29-1
J: TRBJ2-2
CDR3: CSVEVGGAGNTGELFF

size: -
V: TRBV3-1/TRBV3-2
J: TRBJ2-3
CDR3: CASSPFGGGNTDTQYF

size: -
V: TRBV30
J: TRBJ2-1
CDR3: CAWSHGVNEQFF

size: -
V: TRBV7-2
J: TRBJ1-6
CDR3: CASSPGQARNSPLHF

size: -
V: TRBV25-1
J: TRBJ2-1
CDR3: CASLRAGGYNEQFF

size: -
V: TRBV6-5
J: TRBJ2-7
CDR3: CASSRSGSYEQYF

size: once
V: TRBV18
J: TRBJ1-2
CDR3: CASSRDSNYGYTF

size: once
V: TRBV18
J: TRBJ2-1
CDR3: CASSRGTVYNEQFF

size: -
V: TRBV9
J: TRBJ2-2
CDR3: CASSGLGGVLTGELFF

size: -
V: TRBV6-5
J: TRBJ2-5
CDR3: CASSRDRGGPETQYF

size: -
V: TRBV18
J: TRBJ2-5
CDR3: CASSPGRGAETQYF

size: -
V: TRBV15
J: TRBJ1-3
CDR3: CATSRAGPSSGNTIYF

size: -
V: TRBV2
J: TRBJ1-5
CDR3: CASSEPDRGNQPQHF

size: -
V: TRBV23-1
J: TRBJ2-2
CDR3: CASSYRLPTSGSRSNTGELFF

size: once
V: TRBV11-2
J: TRBJ2-5
CDR3: CASSAGSSWETQYF

size: once
V: TRBV19
J: TRBJ2-5
CDR3: CASSTSTRESQETQYF

size: -
V: TRBV7-9
J: TRBJ1-1
CDR3: CASSYRDTEAFF

size: -
V: TRBV25-1
J: TRBJ2-5
CDR3: CASSDRVETQYF

size: -
V: TRBV2
J: TRBJ2-5
CDR3: CASSEQGLLGETQYF

size: -
V: TRBV6-1
J: TRBJ2-1
CDR3: CASSERQGLAAYNEQFF

size: -
V: TRBV19
J: TRBJ1-5
CDR3: CASSKFHTGQGLNQPQHF

size: -
V: TRBV30
J: TRBJ1-4
CDR3: CAWTMTGNEKLFF

size: -
V: TRBV19
J: TRBJ1-1
CDR3: CASSIQGKDAFF

size: once
V: TRBV10-3
J: TRBJ2-1
CDR3: CATRSGGSVDEQFF

size: -
V: TRBV28
J: TRBJ1-5
CDR3: CASSEHSTNQPQHF

size: -
V: TRBV3-1/TRBV3-2
J: TRBJ1-4
CDR3: CASSQTGTTNEKLFF

size: -
V: TRBV19
J: TRBJ1-5
CDR3: CASSIGAHQPQHF

size: -
V: TRBV6-4
J: TRBJ2-1
CDR3: CASSLLAGGLNEQFF

size: once
V: TRBV28
J: TRBJ1-4
CDR3: CASSSSRRANEKLFF

size: -
V: TRBV9
J: TRBJ2-1
CDR3: CASSPGTDSYNEQFF

size: -
V: TRBV30
J: TRBJ2-7
CDR3: CAWSNFPREYEQYF

size: -
V: TRBV3-1/TRBV3-2
J: TRBJ2-7
CDR3: CASSQDSHEQYF

size: -
V: TRBV27
J: TRBJ2-5
CDR3: CASSPVGQETQYF

size: -
V: TRBV29-1
J: TRBJ2-1
CDR3: CSVGGLAGVYSYNEQFF

size: -
V: TRBV24-1
J: TRBJ2-3
CDR3: CATSDLVHTQYF

size: -
V: TRBV7-3
J: TRBJ2-3
CDR3: CASAPGTVGRDTQYF

size: few
V: TRBV24-1
J: TRBJ2-1
CDR3: CATSNRYEQFF

size: -
V: TRBV24-1
J: TRBJ2-2
CDR3: CATLDRDTGELFF

size: -
V: TRBV28
J: TRBJ2-7
CDR3: CASRGSLGEQYF

size: -
V: TRBV28
J: TRBJ1-2
CDR3: CASTTGGYGYTF

size: -
V: TRBV9
J: TRBJ2-7
CDR3: CASSTLAGAGEQYF

size: -
V: TRBV6-5
J: TRBJ2-1
CDR3: CASTGQGAIDEQFF

size: -
V: TRBV19
J: TRBJ1-2
CDR3: CASSQGTGGSRYGYTF

size: -
V: TRBV12-2
J: TRBJ2-5
CDR3: CASRLARKTQYF

size: -
V: TRBV2
J: TRBJ2-3
CDR3: CASSVGSGRKDTQYF

size: -
V: TRBV19
J: TRBJ2-7
CDR3: CASSTQGTTYEQYF

size: -
V: TRBV19
J: TRBJ1-5
CDR3: CASSSVNGQEHQPQHF

size: -
V: TRBV6-6
J: TRBJ1-2
CDR3: CASSYQGGYTF

size: -
V: TRBV5-1
J: TRBJ2-1
CDR3: CASSLEASGANYNEQFF

size: -
V: TRBV6-1
J: TRBJ2-5
CDR3: CASSEAGQGDETQYF

size: -
V: TRBV27
J: TRBJ2-1
CDR3: CASSPRGSAFSYNDQFF

size: -
V: TRBV30
J: TRBJ1-6
CDR3: CAWRTGYDSPLHF

size: -
V: TRBV2
J: TRBJ1-3
CDR3: CASSVQAILSSGNTIYF

size: -
V: TRBV19
J: TRBJ2-1
CDR3: CASSPLADPNNEQFF

size: -
V: TRBV5-1
J: TRBJ1-1
CDR3: CASSEGLRNTEAFF

size: -
V: TRBV18
J: TRBJ1-5
CDR3: CASSLTGAGNQPQHF